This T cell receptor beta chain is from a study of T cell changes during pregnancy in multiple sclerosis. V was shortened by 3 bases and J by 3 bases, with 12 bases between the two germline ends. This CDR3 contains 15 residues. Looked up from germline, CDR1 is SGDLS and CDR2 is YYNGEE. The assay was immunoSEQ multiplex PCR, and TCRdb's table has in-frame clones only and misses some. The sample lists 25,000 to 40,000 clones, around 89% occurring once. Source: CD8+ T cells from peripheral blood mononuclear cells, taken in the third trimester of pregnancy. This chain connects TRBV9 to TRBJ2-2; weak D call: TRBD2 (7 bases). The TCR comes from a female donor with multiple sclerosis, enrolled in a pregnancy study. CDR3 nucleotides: TGTGCCAGCAGCGCGGCGGGGGCCTACACCGGGGAGCTGTTTTTT. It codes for CASSAAGAYTGELFF.